These 4 T cell receptor beta chains came from one sample sequenced in a study of regulatory T cells in long-lasting Graves disease. Time point described: persistent/refractory GD, antithyroid drugs over 5 years with positive TRAb. Researchers made the TCR library from RNA that was extracted from PBMCs. Relying on iRepertoire HTBI primers and Arm-PCR of CDR3 regions, the team built TCR beta libraries. TCRdb re-analysed the multiplex PCR reads in MiXCR, keeping a single row per CDR3 protein. The sample has approximately 500,000 distinct CDR3 sequences, around a fifth seen once. The sample in question was peripheral blood mononuclear cells (PBMCs), obtained when the disease was refractory, from a patient treated with antithyroid drugs. The receptors come from a female donor with Graves disease.

This clonotype was seen a handful of times. This rearrangement joins TRBV7-8 to TRBJ2-7; 7 nucleotides align to TRBD1. V shed 2 bases and J 3 bases; nucleotides not matched to a gene: 7. This CDR3 is 15 amino acids long. Germline V lookup: CDR1 SGHVS, CDR2 FQNEAQ. This chain's CDR3 is CASSLRGQKIYEQYF. The CDR3 DNA is TGTGCCAGCAGCTTACGGGGACAGAAGATCTACGAGCAGTACTTC. Full variable domain (outside the CDR3, taken from reference TRBV7-8 and TRBJ2-7): GAGVSQSPRYKVAKRGQDVALRCDPISGHVSLFWYQQALGQGPEFLTYFQNEAQLDKSGLPSDRFFAERPEGSVSTLKIQRTQQEDSAVYLCASSLRGQKIYEQYFGPGTRLTVT.

Of note for this clonotype: At one of its ends the junction is not consistent with the germline gene, which may arise from a read error. V gene TRBV10-3 combines with J gene TRBJ2-2; maybe TRBD2 (6 bases). This CDR3 region has 17 residues. Germline V lookup: CDR1 ENHRY, CDR2 SYGVKD. CDR3 nucleotides: TGTGCCATCAGTGAGAGCACGGGGTTCGCGAACACCGGGGGGCTGTTTTTT. Its protein product is CAISESTGFANTGGLFF.

This clonotype appeared many times. The rearrangement links TRBV11-2 to TRBJ2-7; 9 nucleotides line up with TRBD1. The CDR3 is 15 amino acids. Germline V lookup: CDR1 SGHAT, CDR2 FQNNGV. J lost 0 bases, V lost 0 bases, and 0 bases had no gene match. The CDR3 sequence is CASSLEGQGSYEQYF. Here the CDR3 DNA reads TGTGCCAGCAGCTTAGAGGGACAGGGCTCCTACGAGCAGTACTTC.

This clonotype came up many times. The chain uses TRBV28 and TRBJ2-5; a weak D match, TRBD2 (5 bases). The germline V gene has CDR1 MDHEN and CDR2 SYDVKM. This CDR3 comprises 13 residues. With 8 bases removed from V and 5 bases from J, the gap between germline ends came to 15 bases. CDR3 residues: CASREGNEETQYF. The CDR3 bases are TGTGCCAGCCGGGAAGGGAATGAGGAGACCCAGTACTTC.